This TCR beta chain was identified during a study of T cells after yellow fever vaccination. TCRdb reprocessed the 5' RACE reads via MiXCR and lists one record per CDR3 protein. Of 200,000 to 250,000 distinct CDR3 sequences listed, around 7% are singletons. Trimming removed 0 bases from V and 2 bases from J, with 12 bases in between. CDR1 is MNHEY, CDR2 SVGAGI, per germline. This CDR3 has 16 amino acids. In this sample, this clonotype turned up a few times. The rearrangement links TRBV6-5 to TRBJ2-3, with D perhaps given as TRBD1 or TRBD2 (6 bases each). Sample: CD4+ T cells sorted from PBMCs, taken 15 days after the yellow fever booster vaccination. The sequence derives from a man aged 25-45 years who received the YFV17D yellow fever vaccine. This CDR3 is CASSYSRGAYTDTQYF. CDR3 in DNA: TGTGCCAGCAGTTACTCGAGGGGGGCTTACACAGATACGCAGTATTTT.